Listed below are T cell receptor beta chains from one sample, sequenced in a study of T cell repertoires in cytomegalovirus infection. Using its own MiXCR run on the reads, TCRdb lists one record per CDR3 protein. The top ten clones hold roughly 53% of a sample with roughly 120,000 distinct CDR3 sequences, 32% of them seen once. No cognate antigen is known for these TCRs. Here the sequenced sample was CD8+ T cells from cultured PBMCs, taken from culture after CMV antigen stimulation. These receptors were collected from a human donor in good health (CMV status not recorded). Some clones in this sample may be carry-over from other donors' samples. CDR3s include the opening cysteine and the closing phenylalanine or tryptophan. The D gene is left open where the match is weak. The size of a clone is reported for some rows only, either as once, few or many, or as a class for expanded clones.

v_call	j_call	d_call	clone_size	cdr3_nt	cdr3_aa
TRBV4-1	TRBJ2-7	-	-	TGCGCCAGCAGCCAAGAGGGGAGGGGGACCTACGAGCAGTACTTC	CASSQEGRGTYEQYF
TRBV4-3	TRBJ1-4	-	few	TGCGCCAGCAGCCAAGGGCGGATCCCTGAAAAACTGTTTTTT	CASSQGRIPEKLFF
TRBV7-8	TRBJ1-5	-	-	TGTGCCAGCAGCTTAGCGGGGGGTCAGCCCCAGCATTTT	CASSLAGGQPQHF
TRBV15	TRBJ1-1	TRBD1	-	TGTGCCACCAGCAGCAACAGGGGGCCGAACACTGAAGCTTTCTTT	CATSSNRGPNTEAFF
TRBV7-2	TRBJ1-3	TRBD1	many	TGTGCCAGCAGCCTGCCGACAGGGCTCTTCGGAAACACCATATATTTT	CASSLPTGLFGNTIYF
TRBV12-3/TRBV12-4	TRBJ1-1	TRBD1	many	TGTGCCAGCAGGACGGACAGGGGCCCGGTCATGAACACTGAAGCTTTCTTT	CASRTDRGPVMNTEAFF
TRBV7-9	TRBJ2-3	TRBD1	many	TGTGCCAGCAGACCCTCGGACAGGGGACGCACAGATACGCAGTATTTT	CASRPSDRGRTDTQYF
TRBV5-6	TRBJ1-1	-	-	TGTGCCAGCAGCTGGACGATGAACACTGAAGCTTTCTTT	CASSWTMNTEAFF
TRBV19	TRBJ1-5	TRBD1	few	TGTGCCAGTAGTAACAGGGGTAATCAGCCCCAGCATTTT	CASSNRGNQPQHF
TRBV19	TRBJ2-7	-	-	TGTGCCAGTAGTATTTCCGGGGCCTCCTACGAGCAGTACTTC	CASSISGASYEQYF
TRBV6-6	TRBJ1-2	-	many	TGTGCCAGCAGTTATCCAGGGAACTATGGCTACACCTTC	CASSYPGNYGYTF
TRBV19	TRBJ1-1	TRBD1	few	TGTGCCAGTAGTGACCGGGACAGGGAATTAAGTAGAGCTTTCTTT	CASSDRDRELSRAFF
TRBV28	TRBJ2-7	-	-	TGTGCAGCCTCGCCTTATGACGAGGGCTACGAGCAGTACTTC	CAASPYDEGYEQYF
TRBV5-4	TRBJ2-1	-	once	TGTGCCAGCAGCTCCTGGACGGGTGAGCAGTTCTTC	CASSSWTGEQFF
TRBV27	TRBJ2-7	-	-	TGTGCCAGCAGCCGCTCCGGGTGGGAGCAGTACTTC	CASSRSGWEQYF
TRBV11-2	TRBJ1-6	-	-	TGTGCCAGCAGCTTGGAGGGATACTATAATTCACCCCTCCACTTT	CASSLEGYYNSPLHF
TRBV6-5	TRBJ1-1	TRBD1	few	TGTGCCAGCAGTTACTCGGGACAGGGGTCTTTGGCTGAAGCTTTCTTT	CASSYSGQGSLAEAFF
TRBV28	TRBJ1-1	TRBD1	-	TGTGCCAGCAGCTGGACAGGGCTGATGAACACTGAAGCTTTCTTT	CASSWTGLMNTEAFF
TRBV14	TRBJ1-4	-	few	TGTGCCAGCAGCCACGGGCGGGGAGGCGGTGAAAAACTGTTTTTT	CASSHGRGGGEKLFF
TRBV12-3/TRBV12-4	TRBJ1-5	TRBD1	many	TGTGCCAGCAGATCGACAGGGAGCAATCAGCCCCAGCATTTT	CASRSTGSNQPQHF
TRBV29-1	TRBJ1-2	-	-	TGCAGCGTTGGTCGCCAGGCTAAGCGGGGCTACACCTTC	CSVGRQAKRGYTF
TRBV27	TRBJ1-3	-	-	TGTGCCAGCAGTTTCGGGACCCCGATCGCTGGAAACACCATATATTTT	CASSFGTPIAGNTIYF
TRBV6-1	TRBJ2-1	-	many	TGTGCCAGCAGTGTCATGGGGGGTAGCTCCTACAATGAGCAGTTCTTC	CASSVMGGSSYNEQFF
TRBV3-1	TRBJ2-5	-	-	TGTGCCAGCAGCCAAGATGGGCATTCTCAAGAGACCCAGTACTTC	CASSQDGHSQETQYF
TRBV20-1	TRBJ2-7	-	-	TGCAGTGCTAGAGATCGATCCGGGGCCTTGCCCGGTTACGAGCAGTACTTC	CSARDRSGALPGYEQYF
TRBV4-1	TRBJ2-1	-	-	TGTGCCAGCAGCCAAGACGAGGGTAGCTCCTACAATGAGCAGTTCTTC	CASSQDEGSSYNEQFF
TRBV29-1	TRBJ1-5	-	-	TGCAGCGTTGAAGGACGGAGCAATCAGCCCCAGCATTTT	CSVEGRSNQPQHF
TRBV7-3	TRBJ2-7	TRBD2	-	TGTGCCAGCAGTTCCGGGGGCGGGGGGCGCGGATACGAGCAGTACTTC	CASSSGGGGRGYEQYF
TRBV12-3/TRBV12-4	TRBJ1-2	TRBD1	once	TGTGCCAGCAGTATACTCCGGGACAGGATCGACTATGGCTACACCTTC	CASSILRDRIDYGYTF
TRBV7-9	TRBJ2-1	TRBD1	once	TGTGCCAGCAGCTTAGCGGGACAGGGGGACACCTACAATGAGCAGTTCTTC	CASSLAGQGDTYNEQFF
TRBV7-9	TRBJ2-7	TRBD1	-	TGTGCCAGCAGCTTTAGACCGGACAGGGAGTCCTACGAGCAGTACTTC	CASSFRPDRESYEQYF
TRBV19	TRBJ2-1	TRBD1	few	TGTGCCAGTAGTAGTTCGGGCAGGGGGCATTTCGTGTCCTACAATGAGCAGTTCTTC	CASSSSGRGHFVSYNEQFF
TRBV15	TRBJ1-6	TRBD1	few	TGTGCCACCAGCAGGGACAGGGGCTTAGGGTCACCCCTCCACTTT	CATSRDRGLGSPLHF
TRBV7-9	TRBJ2-7	-	-	TGTGCCAGCAGCTCCCGGGCCTACGAGCAGTACTTC	CASSSRAYEQYF
TRBV7-8	TRBJ2-3	TRBD2	many	TGTGCCAGCAGCTCGCGACTAGCGGGAACCACAGATACGCAGTATTTT	CASSSRLAGTTDTQYF
TRBV20-1	TRBJ2-3	TRBD2	-	TGCAGTGCTAGCCGGCTAGCGGGGGGGCCAGGGACAGATACGCAGTATTTT	CSASRLAGGPGTDTQYF
TRBV19	TRBJ2-6	-	few	TGTGCCAGTAGTGCCCTATCAATAGGGGCCAACGTCCTGACTTTC	CASSALSIGANVLTF
TRBV19	TRBJ2-1	-	few	TGTGCCAGTAGTATAGTTCCAGGGGTCTCAAATGAGCAGTTCTTC	CASSIVPGVSNEQFF
TRBV27	TRBJ2-3	TRBD1	few	TGTGCCAGCAGCCATACAGGGGTTGGGACAGATACGCAGTATTTT	CASSHTGVGTDTQYF
TRBV6-5	TRBJ1-3	-	few	TGTGCCAGCAGTTACTCGGTCGGGGCAGCAGGAAACACCATATATTTT	CASSYSVGAAGNTIYF
TRBV28	TRBJ2-7	-	few	TGTGCCAGCAGTTTATTACACAGAACCGAGCAGTACTTC	CASSLLHRTEQYF
TRBV7-9	TRBJ2-7	-	-	TGTGCCAGCAGCTTCCCCGGGCCGGGGCAAGGATCCGAGCAGTACTTC	CASSFPGPGQGSEQYF
TRBV12-5	TRBJ2-2	-	-	TGTGCTAGTGGTTTGCACAGAGGCGGGGAGCTGTTTTTT	CASGLHRGGELFF
TRBV12-3/TRBV12-4	TRBJ2-1	TRBD2	few	TGTGCCAGCAGTTCACTAGCGGGGGGCCGTCTCAATGAGCAGTTCTTC	CASSSLAGGRLNEQFF